One sample yielded the 11 T cell receptor beta chains listed below, sequenced in a study of blood T cell repertoires in COVID-19. Data came from immunoSEQ multiplex PCR; TCRdb stores just in-frame clones and leaves some out. This table holds 150,000 to 200,000 clones, about four fifths found once. Source material: peripheral blood. All receptors derive from a man between 18 and 29 years old with active or convalescent COVID-19.

The rearrangement links TRBV19 to TRBJ1-1; D may be TRBD1 (6 bases). Germline values: CDR1 LNHDA, CDR2 SQIVND (reference sequence). Trimming took 4 bases from V and 4 from J, leaving 16 bases between them. The length of the CDR3 is 15 residues. Here the CDR3 DNA reads TGTGCCAGTAGTAAAAACAGGGCTGGGGTCACTGAAGCTTTCTTT. It translates to CASSKNRAGVTEAFF.

This chain connects TRBV15 to TRBJ2-7; TRBD1 aligns across 8 bases. This CDR3 contains 18 residues. V lost 1 base to trimming and J lost 1 base; unmatched junction nucleotides: 12. From germline, CDR1 is LNHNV and CDR2 YYDKDF (reference sequence). The CDR3 DNA is TGTGCCACCAGCAGAGTATCAGGTGGAGGGGACAGGTCCTACGAGCAGTACTTC. Amino acid sequence: CATSRVSGGGDRSYEQYF.

The rearrangement uses TRBV28 and TRBJ1-5; possible D gene TRBD1, 6 bases. Germline loops: CDR1 MDHEN, CDR2 SYDVKM. The V end lost 7 bases, the J end lost 6 bases, and 10 bases lay between the germline ends. This CDR3 has 12 residues. The CDR3 sequence: CASTGDVQPQHF. In DNA form, the CDR3 reads TGTGCCAGCACAGGGGATGTTCAGCCCCAGCATTTT.

This sequence joins TRBV18 and TRBJ2-2, with a possible D match to TRBD1 (5 bases). The germline V and J ends were trimmed by 5 bases and 5 bases, with 9 bases remaining between them. Germline CDR1 reads KGHSH; CDR2 reads LQKENI. The CDR3 has 13 amino acids. The CDR3, as DNA: TGTGCCAGCTCAACGACAGTAACCGGGGAGCTGTTTTTT. Encoded protein: CASSTTVTGELFF.

This clone was counted a single time. The chain employs TRBV5-6 and TRBJ2-5; D is ambiguous. The CDR3 sequence is 14 residues long. Trimming left V 2 bases short and J 4 bases short, with 12 bases between. Per the germline V gene, CDR1 is SGHDT and CDR2 is YYEEEE. The CDR3 loop is CASSFDPGLETQYF. CDR3 sequence (DNA): TGTGCCAGCAGCTTCGATCCAGGTTTAGAGACCCAGTACTTC.

The chain joins TRBV19 to TRBJ1-1, with 9 bases that match TRBD1. The CDR3 is made up of 14 amino acids. Germline V gives CDR1 LNHDA, CDR2 SQIVND (reference sequence). V shed 6 bases, J shed 11 bases, and the junction held 13 bases outside the gene matches. CDR3 sequence reads: CASSPDRGGIGAFF. The DNA for the CDR3 is TGTGCCAGTAGCCCTGACAGGGGGGGAATAGGGGCTTTCTTT.

V gene TRBV10-3 combines with J gene TRBJ1-1; a possible D gene is TRBD1 (6 bases). V was clipped by 6 bases and J by 0 bases, with 8 bases between them. The CDR3 consists of 13 residues. Germline CDR1 and CDR2: ENHRY and SYGVKD. CDR3 nucleotides: TGTGCCATCAGAGGACAGATGAACACTGAAGCTTTCTTT. Its translation: CAIRGQMNTEAFF.

As DNA, the CDR3 is TGTGCCAGCAGTGTCGGCAGGGGGAACACTGAAGCTTTCTTT. This encodes CASSVGRGNTEAFF. The chain joins TRBV2 to TRBJ1-1; weak D call: TRBD1 (6 bases). V lost 4 bases and J 1 base, leaving 10 bases between the germline ends. CDR1 and CDR2 (germline): SNHLY, FYNNEI. CDR3 size: 14 residues.

In its sample, this clone was seen a few times. The rearrangement uses TRBV27 and TRBJ2-3, with 10 bases matching TRBD2. Germline-derived CDR1 and CDR2 are MNHEY and SMNVEV (reference sequence). The length of the CDR3 is 16 residues. J gave up 0 bases and V 5 bases, and 5 bases lay outside the gene matches. This CDR3 reads CASSALAGVSTDTQYF. CDR3 coding DNA: TGTGCCAGCAGTGCCCTAGCGGGGGTTAGCACAGATACGCAGTATTTT.

This clone was seen only a few times. The chain carries TRBV29-1 and TRBJ1-2; D uncertain. The CDR3 is 13 amino acids. Germline assignment: CDR1 SQVTM and CDR2 ANQGSEA. With 5 bases removed from V and 7 bases from J, the gap between germline ends came to 17 bases. The CDR3 DNA sequence: TGCAGCGTTTCCTTGGGGTGGACTGGTGGCTACACCTTC. Amino acids: CSVSLGWTGGYTF.

The chain combines TRBV6-2 or TRBV6-3 with TRBJ1-2; 8 nucleotides match TRBD1. CDR3 length equals 13 residues. Per germline, CDR1 MNHEY and CDR2 SVGEGT. V dropped 5 bases and J dropped 7; count of bases not matched to a gene: 6. The chain's CDR3 is CASSQGQGAGYTF. The CDR3 DNA sequence: TGTGCCAGCAGTCAAGGACAGGGAGCTGGCTACACCTTC.